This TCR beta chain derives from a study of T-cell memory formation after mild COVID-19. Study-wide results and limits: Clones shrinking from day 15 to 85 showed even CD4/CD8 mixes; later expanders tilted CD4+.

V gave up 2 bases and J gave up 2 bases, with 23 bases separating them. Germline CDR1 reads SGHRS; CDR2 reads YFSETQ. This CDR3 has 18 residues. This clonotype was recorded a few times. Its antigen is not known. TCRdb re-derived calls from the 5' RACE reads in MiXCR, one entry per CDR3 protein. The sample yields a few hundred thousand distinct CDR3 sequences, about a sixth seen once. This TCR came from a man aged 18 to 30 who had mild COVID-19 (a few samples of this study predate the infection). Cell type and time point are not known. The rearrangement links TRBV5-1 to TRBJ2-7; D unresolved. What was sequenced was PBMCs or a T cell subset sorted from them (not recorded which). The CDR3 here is CASSLARHGDSGAYEQYV. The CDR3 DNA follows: TGCGCCAGCAGCTTAGCCAGGCACGGCGATTCCGGAGCCTACGAGCAGTACGTC.